One and the same sample provided the 22 T cell receptor beta chains below, sequenced in a study of T cell clonality in common variable immunodeficiency. Profiled with immunoSEQ multiplex PCR; TCRdb holds only in-frame clones, not every one. The sample shows about 34,000 clones, none of them appearing just once. The sequencing sample was made of peripheral blood mononuclear cells. All receptors come from a person between 18 and 75 years old in good health.

In this sample, this clone turned up many times. The read terminates 3 residues ahead of where the CDR3 ends, so the germline J gene completes it. This chain connects TRBV5-1 to TRBJ2-2; 9 nucleotides align to TRBD1. The germline gives CDR1 SGHRS, CDR2 YFSETQ. V lost 4 bases and J lost 6; bases outside the gene matches: 10. This CDR3 spans 16 amino acids. The CDR3 loop is CASSRTGQGNPGELFF. The part of the CDR3 DNA that was read is TGCGCCAGCAGCAGGACGGGACAGGGTAATCCCGGGGAG.

This clone was counted many times. The read ends 3 residues before the CDR3 terminus; that terminus is restored from the germline J gene. This chain links TRBV19 with TRBJ2-6; 7 nucleotides line up with TRBD1. The CDR3 has 16 residues. Germline CDR1 LNHDA, CDR2 SQIVND (reference sequence). V shed 1 base and J 2 bases; nucleotides not matched to a gene: 2. The covered CDR3 bases are TGTGCCAGTAGTATAGGGGACAGAACTGGGGCCAACGTC. This codes for CASSIGDRTGANV. The entire CDR3 is CASSIGDRTGANVLTF.

This clone was detected many times. The CDR3 is cut off 3 residues early in the read; its end comes from the germline J gene. J is TRBJ1-5 and V is TRBV20-1; 9 nucleotides line up with TRBD1. The CDR3 runs to 16 residues. Germline CDR1 and CDR2: DFQATT and SNEGSKA (reference sequence). V dropped 1 base and J dropped 3; count of bases not matched to a gene: 7. CDR3 loop: CSARARTGAHNQPQHF. The CDR3 DNA, read in part, is TGCAGTGCTAGAGCCCGGACAGGGGCCCACAATCAGCCC.

A remark on this clone: Being one base from a much bigger clone, this may be a read error. The CDR3 end falls 3 residues outside the read, so it is completed with the germline J gene. Other DNA sequences in this sample translate to the same CDR3. The V and J genes are TRBV20-1 and TRBJ1-1; TRBD1 might be the D (5 bases). Germline values: CDR1 DFQATT, CDR2 SNEGSKA (reference sequence). The CDR3 runs 14 residues. CDR3 in amino acids: CSARVQGMNTEAFF. The DNA read from the CDR3 is TGCAGTGCTAGAGTTCAGGGAATGAACACTGAG.

This clone was found a few times. The CDR3 is cut off 3 residues early in the read; its end comes from the germline J gene. The V call is TRBV10-3, the J call TRBJ2-1; perhaps TRBD2 as D (6 bases). CDR3 length: 13 residues. Trimming shortened V by 11 bases and J by 6 bases, and 17 bases separated the two germline ends. The germline V gene encodes CDR1 ENHRY and CDR2 SYGVKD. CDR3 DNA (partial): TGTGCCCCCTCCGGGACTTCTTCCAATGAG. This translates into CAPSGTSSNE. The CDR3 in full is CAPSGTSSNEQFF.

This clone was detected ten times or more. The CDR3 end lies 3 residues beyond the end of the read and is filled in from the germline J gene. V and J are TRBV4-2 and TRBJ2-2, with a possible D match to TRBD1 (6 bases). CDR3 length equals 14 residues. Trimming took off 4 bases at V and 5 bases at J, with 11 bases between the two ends. Per the germline V gene, CDR1 is LGHNA and CDR2 is YNFKEQ. The CDR3 is CASSPTRGTGELFF. The CDR3 DNA, read in part, is TGTGCCAGCAGCCCAACGAGGGGGACCGGGGAG.

This clone was seen ten or more times. The CDR3 goes on 3 residues after the read ends, and that part is filled in from the germline J gene. The V gene is TRBV19, the J gene TRBJ2-6, with 7 positions matching TRBD1. Germline CDR1 and CDR2: LNHDA and SQIVND (reference sequence). The CDR3 is 18 amino acids. V dropped 7 bases and J dropped 0; count of bases not matched to a gene: 12. The DNA read from the CDR3 is TGTGCCAGTACCTTCCTCGGGCAGGGGGTCTCTGGGGCCAACGTC. Translation gives CASTFLGQGVSGANV. The complete CDR3 reads CASTFLGQGVSGANVLTF.

Ten or more counts support this clone. Coverage ceases 3 residues before the CDR3 finishes, and the germline J gene fills in the end. This chain links TRBV19 with TRBJ2-6; 7 nucleotides match TRBD1. The CDR3 length is 19 residues. CDR1 is LNHDA and CDR2 is SQIVND in the germline V gene (reference sequence). J was trimmed by 0 bases and V by 6 bases; bases with no gene match: 14. The CDR3 DNA, read in part, is TGTGCCAGTAGCGACCCATCGAAGGGACAGTTCTCTGGGGCCAACGTC. Translated: CASSDPSKGQFSGANV. The full CDR3 reads CASSDPSKGQFSGANVLTF.

This clone was seen repeatedly, ten times or more. The part of the CDR3 DNA that was read is TGCGCCAGCAGCTTGGGATCCCAGACCGGGGAG. As protein: CASSLGSQTGE. The full CDR3 sequence reads CASSLGSQTGELFF. V is TRBV5-1 and J is TRBJ2-2; D is ambiguous. From the germline J gene comes the end of the CDR3, since the read stops 3 residues before it. CDR3 length: 14 amino acids. Germline loops: CDR1 SGHRS, CDR2 YFSETQ. Trimming left V 0 bases short and J 5 bases short, with 8 bases between.

This clone was observed many times. The part of the CDR3 DNA that was read is TGTGCTAGTGGTTTGGTCGGTTTCACGCTACTCCACACAGATACG. This encodes CASGLVGFTLLHTDT. Given in full, the CDR3 is CASGLVGFTLLHTDTQYF. This chain links TRBV12-5 with TRBJ2-3; D uncertain. The CDR3 end falls 3 residues outside the read, so it is completed with the germline J gene. V shed 0 bases and J shed 2 bases, with 18 bases lying between them. Germline V gives CDR1 LGHNT, CDR2 FRNRAP. The CDR3 length is 18 residues.

This clone was observed at least ten times. With the read ending 3 residues before the CDR3 end, the germline J gene is used to fill in that end. The V and J genes are TRBV2 and TRBJ2-2, with D maybe TRBD1 (6 bases). CDR3 length: 14 amino acids. From germline, CDR1 is SNHLY and CDR2 FYNNEI. Deletions cut 5 bases from V and 1 base from J, with 8 bases between. The sequenced CDR3 bases are TGTGCCAGCAGTATGACAGGGAACACCGGGGAG. This encodes CASSMTGNTGE. The whole CDR3 sequence is CASSMTGNTGELFF.

This clone occurred many times. Read sequence stops 3 residues before the CDR3 end, and the germline J gene provides the missing end. The rearrangement joins TRBV7-2 to TRBJ1-5, with 7 bases lining up with TRBD1. Looked up from germline, CDR1 is SGHTA and CDR2 is FQGNSA. CDR3 length: 15 residues. The junction had 4 bases not matched to a gene; V was cut back by 1 base and J by 4 bases. Incomplete CDR3 DNA: TGTGCCAGCAGCTTAGGACAGGGTCAAAATCAGCCC. This gives the protein CASSLGQGQNQP. The CDR3, in full, reads CASSLGQGQNQPQHF.

This clone was seen repeatedly, ten times or more. Read coverage stops 3 residues before the CDR3 terminus; the germline J gene supplies the remainder. V usage is TRBV20-1 and J usage is TRBJ1-1, with D unclear. The V and J ends lost 3 bases and 0 bases respectively, with 11 bases between them. Germline V gives CDR1 DFQATT, CDR2 SNEGSKA (reference sequence). This CDR3 has 14 residues. The chain's CDR3 is CSASKTNMNTEAFF. CDR3 bases read: TGCAGTGCTAGCAAGACAAATATGAACACTGAA.

There are many counts of this clone. With the read ending 3 residues before the CDR3 end, the germline J gene is used to fill in that end. The chain recombines TRBV4-1 with TRBJ2-7, with D perhaps matching TRBD1 (6 bases). Germline CDR1 is MGHRA and CDR2 is YSYEKL. V was cut by 0 bases and J by 3 bases, with 12 bases left in between. The CDR3 totals 15 residues. Incomplete CDR3 DNA: TGCGCCAGCAGCCAAGACCGGACAGCCCACTACGAG. Its protein is CASSQDRTAHYE. The full CDR3 reads CASSQDRTAHYEQYF.

Remarks on this clone: The CDR3 extends 3 residues past the end of the read, so its final part is completed from the germline J gene. The chain is built from TRBV6-2 or TRBV6-3 and TRBJ2-7; a weak D match, TRBD2 (6 bases). Trimming pared 6 bases from V and 0 bases from J, leaving 15 bases between. The length of the CDR3 is 15 residues. Per the germline V gene, CDR1 is MNHEY and CDR2 is SVGEGT. CDR3 bases read: TGTGCCAGCAGGGGACTTGGGAAAAGCTCCTACGAG. Residues: CASRGLGKSSYE. The entire CDR3 protein reads CASRGLGKSSYEQYF.

This clone was counted at least ten times. The read ends 3 residues early relative to the CDR3; the germline J gene fills the gap. V gene TRBV7-8 combines with J gene TRBJ1-5, with D possibly TRBD1 on 6 matching bases. The CDR3 has 15 residues. The germline gives CDR1 SGHVS, CDR2 FQNEAQ. The ends were cut back, 2 bases at V and 2 bases at J, with 10 bases in the middle. Partial CDR3 DNA: TGTGCCAGCAGCTTAAGGCCAGGGGGCAATCAGCCC. As protein: CASSLRPGGNQP. The full CDR3 is CASSLRPGGNQPQHF.

This clone was seen repeatedly, ten times or more. The CDR3 end falls 3 residues outside the read, so it is completed with the germline J gene. The chain joins TRBV7-9 to TRBJ1-3; the D is unclear. The ends were cut back, 1 base at V and 0 bases at J, with 4 bases in the middle. Germline CDR1 reads SEHNR; CDR2 reads FQNEAQ (reference sequence). The length of the CDR3 is 14 residues. The CDR3 DNA, read in part, is TGTGCCAGCAGCTTAGATAGCTCTGGAAACACC. Amino acid sequence: CASSLDSSGNT. The entire CDR3 is CASSLDSSGNTIYF.

At least ten counts were recorded for this clone. The read gets to within 3 residues of the CDR3 end, and the germline J gene fills in the rest. The genes are TRBV19 and TRBJ1-1; TRBD1 is a possible D gene (6 bases). This CDR3 is built from 16 residues. The V end was cut by 5 bases, the J end by 1 base, with 17 bases between. Germline CDR1 and CDR2: LNHDA and SQIVND (reference sequence). The sequenced CDR3 bases are TGTGCCAGTAGTTTCTCTTCAGGGGCCTCGAACACTGAA. It yields the protein CASSFSSGASNTE. The whole CDR3 is CASSFSSGASNTEAFF.

Many counts were recorded for this clone. The read ends 3 residues before the CDR3 terminus; that terminus is restored from the germline J gene. The chain is built from TRBV7-2 and TRBJ2-3; D unclear. The length of the CDR3 is 15 residues. The V gene's germline CDR1 is SGHTA and CDR2 FQGNSA. Between the trimmed V and J ends, which lost 3 bases and 1 base, there was a span of 11 bases. CDR3 bases read: TGTGCCAGCAGCTTCCGCTCGTCGGGCACAGATACG. This translates into CASSFRSSGTDT. The whole CDR3 sequence is CASSFRSSGTDTQYF.

The table lists this clone with many counts. The read ends 3 residues before the CDR3 terminus; that terminus is restored from the germline J gene. The J gene is TRBJ2-2, the V gene TRBV30; no firm D call. There are 14 residues in the CDR3. The V gene's germline CDR1 is GTSNPN and CDR2 SVGIG (reference sequence). V lost 0 bases and J 8 bases, leaving 13 bases between the germline ends. The covered CDR3 bases are TGTGCCTGGAGTGTACTTACCGACGGGGGGGAG. It codes for CAWSVLTDGGE. The full CDR3 reads CAWSVLTDGGELFF.

This clone was counted ten times or more. Read coverage stops 3 residues before the CDR3 terminus; the germline J gene supplies the remainder. The chain links TRBV5-1 to TRBJ2-7; 7 bases line up with TRBD2. In germline, CDR1 is SGHRS, CDR2 YFSETQ. The CDR3 covers 17 residues. Losses at the gene ends were 1 base for V and 3 bases for J; bases not matched to a gene: 13. The CDR3 DNA, read in part, is TGCGCCAGCAGCTTGCATGGTGAAAAAGCGGGATACTACGAG. It encodes CASSLHGEKAGYYE. The CDR3 as a whole reads CASSLHGEKAGYYEQYF.

This clone was detected a few times. The CDR3 end falls 3 residues outside the read, so it is completed with the germline J gene. This chain uses TRBV20-1 with TRBJ1-2, with 12 positions matching TRBD1. CDR3 length: 13 amino acids. Germline V gene lookup returns CDR1 DFQATT and CDR2 SNEGSKA (reference sequence). The CDR3 DNA, read in part, is TGCAGTGCTAGAAGGGACAGGGGGCAGGGC. It is translated as CSARRDRGQG. The CDR3 in full is CSARRDRGQGYTF.